Listed here is a single T cell receptor (beta chain). At one end, the junction sequence differs from germline, possibly due to a read error. This entry is derived from a study of blood T cell repertoires in COVID-19. Turning to the study itself: Nucleic acid was either cDNA or gDNA, and it came from T cells, B-cell-depleted T cells, or PBMCs.

In the original analysis: Estimation of nucleated cell counts was performed using reference gene primer amplification. TCRdb's copy holds only in-frame clones and misses some; the assay was immunoSEQ multiplex PCR. The V and J calls and clone size are taken from that table; D and trimming were inferred from the DNA. The sample holds more than 95,000 clones; over 85% are singletons and the top ten take approximately 17%. This CDR3 has 15 amino acids. Germline assignment: CDR1 SSHAT and CDR2 FNYEAQ (reference sequence). V gene TRBV7-7 combines with J gene TRBJ2-7, with a weak D call TRBD2 (6 bases). The sequence was collected from an elderly woman in a cohort sampled during active COVID-19. Sequencing was done on a sample of peripheral blood. The CDR3 is CASSLGSGGSYEQYF. The CDR3 bases are TGTGCTAGCAGCTTAGGTTCTGGAGGGTCCTACGAGCAGTACTTC.